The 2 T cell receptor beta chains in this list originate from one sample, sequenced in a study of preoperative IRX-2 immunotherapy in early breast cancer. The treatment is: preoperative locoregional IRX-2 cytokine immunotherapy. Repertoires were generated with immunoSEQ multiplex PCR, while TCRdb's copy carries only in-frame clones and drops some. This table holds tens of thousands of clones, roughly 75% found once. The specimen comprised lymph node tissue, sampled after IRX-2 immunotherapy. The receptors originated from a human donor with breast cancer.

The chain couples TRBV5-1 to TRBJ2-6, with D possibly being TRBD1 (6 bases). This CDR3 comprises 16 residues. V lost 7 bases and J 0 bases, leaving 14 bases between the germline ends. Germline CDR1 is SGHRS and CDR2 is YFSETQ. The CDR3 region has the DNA TGCGCCAGCGGACGCGGACAGAACTCTGGGGCCAACGTCCTGACTTTC. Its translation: CASGRGQNSGANVLTF. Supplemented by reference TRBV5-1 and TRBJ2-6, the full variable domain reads KAGVTQTPRYLIKTRGQQVTLSCSPISGHRSVSWYQQTPGQGLQFLFEYFSETQRNKGNFPGRFSGRQFSNSRSEMNVSTLELGDSALYLCASGRGQNSGANVLTFGAGSRLTVL.

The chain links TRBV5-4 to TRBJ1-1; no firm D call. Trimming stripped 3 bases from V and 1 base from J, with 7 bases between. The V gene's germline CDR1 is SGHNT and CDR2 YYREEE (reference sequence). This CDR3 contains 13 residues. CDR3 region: CASSSTQNTEAFF. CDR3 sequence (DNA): TGTGCCAGCAGCTCTACTCAGAACACTGAAGCTTTCTTT.